This TCR beta chain was captured in a study of T cells in Graves' hyperthyroidism and ophthalmopathy. Study context: Peripheral blood was taken when the disease was first diagnosed, before any treatment began. Points from the study as a whole: Blood also showed most of the thyroid clonotypes that were expanded above 0.001. Ophthalmopathy was told apart from stable hyperthyroidism by a 13 V-J model.

Ophthalmopathy cases met thresholds of Clinical Activity Score at least 3, NOSPECS grade at least 4 and duration under 3 months. Turning to this clonotype: Its target is not known.

RNA transcripts provided the source from which TCR beta CDR3 regions were amplified. The HTBI set primed first-round TCR CDR3 RT-PCR. One entry per CDR3 protein results from TCRdb running MiXCR on the multiplex PCR reads. The sample contains roughly 600,000 distinct CDR3 sequences, about 14% of which appear only once. The germline V and J ends were trimmed by 9 bases and 0 bases, with 18 bases remaining between them. This CDR3 has 16 amino acids. Specimen: blood. The receptor's source is a woman between 45 and 65 years old with Graves' ophthalmopathy. J is TRBJ2-1 and V is TRBV12-3 or TRBV12-4, with D possibly being TRBD1 (6 bases). The CDR3 region is CASGPQGTSSYNEQFF. CDR3 bases: TGTGCCAGTGGACCTCAGGGGACCAGCTCCTACAATGAGCAGTTCTTC.